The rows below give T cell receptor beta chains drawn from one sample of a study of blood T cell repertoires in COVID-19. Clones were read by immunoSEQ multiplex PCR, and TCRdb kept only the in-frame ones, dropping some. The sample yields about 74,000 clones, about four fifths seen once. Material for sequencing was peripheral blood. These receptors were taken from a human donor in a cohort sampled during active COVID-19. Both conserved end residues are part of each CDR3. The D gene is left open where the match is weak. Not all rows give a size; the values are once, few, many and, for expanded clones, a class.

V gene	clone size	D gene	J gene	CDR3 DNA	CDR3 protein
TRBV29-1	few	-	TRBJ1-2	TGCAGCGCTGTTGGACAGCAAACCTGGGGCTACACCTTC	CSAVGQQTWGYTF
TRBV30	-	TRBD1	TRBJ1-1	TGTGCCTGGAGTGACAGGGGGACTGAAGCTTTCTTT	CAWSDRGTEAFF
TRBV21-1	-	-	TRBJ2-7	TGTGCCAGCAGCAAAGAGAAGGCGACTAGCGGGAGCTCCTACGAGCAGTACTTC	CASSKEKATSGSSYEQYF
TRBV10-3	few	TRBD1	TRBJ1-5	TGTGCCACCGCGGGGGACAGGGGAGATCAGCCCCAGCATTTT	CATAGDRGDQPQHF
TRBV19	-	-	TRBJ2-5	TGTGCCAGTAGGAGTAATCAAGAGACCCAGTACTTC	CASRSNQETQYF
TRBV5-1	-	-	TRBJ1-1	TGCGCCAGCAGCCCGTGGGGGGACACTGAAGCTTTCTTT	CASSPWGDTEAFF
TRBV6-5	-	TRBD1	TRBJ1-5	TGTGCCAGCAGGCAACCGGGACAGAGCAATCAGCCCCAGCATTTT	CASRQPGQSNQPQHF
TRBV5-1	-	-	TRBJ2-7	TGCGCCAGCACCACTTTTGGGGGCAGCTCCTACGAGCAGTACTTC	CASTTFGGSSYEQYF
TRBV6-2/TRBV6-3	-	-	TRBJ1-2	TGTGCCAGCAGTTACGGGCAGGACTATGGCTACACCTTC	CASSYGQDYGYTF
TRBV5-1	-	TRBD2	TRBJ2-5	TGCGCCAGCAGCAAGGAAGCGGGAACCCAAGAGACCCAGTACTTC	CASSKEAGTQETQYF
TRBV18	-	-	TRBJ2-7	TGTGCCAGCTCACCCTCCGGGTCCCTCTCCTACGAGCAGTACTTC	CASSPSGSLSYEQYF
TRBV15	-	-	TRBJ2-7	TGTGCCACCAGCACCCAGCTAGCGTCCCTCGAGCAGTACTTC	CATSTQLASLEQYF
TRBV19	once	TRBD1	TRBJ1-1	TGTGCCAGTAGTAAGGGACAGGGGGCCGAAACTGAAGCTTTCTTT	CASSKGQGAETEAFF
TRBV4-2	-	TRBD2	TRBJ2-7	TGTGCCAGCAGCCAAGATCAAGCGGGAGAGCAGTACTTC	CASSQDQAGEQYF
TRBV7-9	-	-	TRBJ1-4	TGTGCCAGCAGCCCTGGGGGGGACCGTGAAAAACTGTTTTTT	CASSPGGDREKLFF
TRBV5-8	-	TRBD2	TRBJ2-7	TGTGCCAGCAGCTTGCTCCTGGGGGGGGGAGCCGAGCAGTACTTC	CASSLLLGGGAEQYF
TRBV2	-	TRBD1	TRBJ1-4	TGTGCCAGCATCCTTGGACAGGCGGTTAATGAAAAACTGTTTTTT	CASILGQAVNEKLFF
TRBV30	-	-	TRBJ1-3	TGTGCCTGGAGCCCGGGAGCGGAATTTTACTCTGGAAACACCATATATTTT	CAWSPGAEFYSGNTIYF
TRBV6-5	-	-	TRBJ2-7	TGTGCCAGCAGCCCCGGGACCTACGAGCAGTACTTC	CASSPGTYEQYF
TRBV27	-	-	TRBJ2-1	TGTGCCAGCAGTTTGGCAGGAACCCACAATGAGCAGTTCTTC	CASSLAGTHNEQFF
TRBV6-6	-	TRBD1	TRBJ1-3	TGTGCCAGCAGCCGCCGTCGGGACAGTGGAAACACCATATATTTT	CASSRRRDSGNTIYF
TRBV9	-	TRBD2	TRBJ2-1	TGTGCCAGCAGGGGGCGGGAGGGCCTCAATGAGCAGTTCTTC	CASRGREGLNEQFF
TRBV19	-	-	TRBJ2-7	TGTGCCAGTCGCAACACGCAGGGCTACGAGCAGTACTTC	CASRNTQGYEQYF
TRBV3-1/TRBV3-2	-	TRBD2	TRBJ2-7	TGTGCTACGGGGCTAGCGGGAGTGGAGCAGTACTTC	CATGLAGVEQYF
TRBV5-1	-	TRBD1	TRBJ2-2	TGCGCCAGCAGCTTTGGGGGACAGGGGAACACCGGGGAGCTGTTTTTT	CASSFGGQGNTGELFF
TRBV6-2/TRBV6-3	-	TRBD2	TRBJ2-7	TGTGCCAGCAGTCTCCAGACTAGCGGGGCCTCCTACGAGCAGTACTTC	CASSLQTSGASYEQYF
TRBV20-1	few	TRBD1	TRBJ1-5	TGCAGTGCTAGTGGGAGAGGGCAGGGGGCGAGCAATCAGCCCCAGCATTTT	CSASGRGQGASNQPQHF
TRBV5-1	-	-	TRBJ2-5	TGCGCCAGCAGCTTGGCGGGGAGCGAGACCCAGTACTTC	CASSLAGSETQYF
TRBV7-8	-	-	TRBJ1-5	TGTGCCAGCAGCTTCAACCGAGATCAGCCCCAGCATTTT	CASSFNRDQPQHF
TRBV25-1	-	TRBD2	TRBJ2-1	TGTGCCAGCAGTGAATCTAGCGGGAGGAGTACCTACAATGAGCAGTTCTTC	CASSESSGRSTYNEQFF
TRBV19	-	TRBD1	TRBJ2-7	TGTGCCAGTAGTATAGCGACAGGGTTCTACGAGCAGTACTTC	CASSIATGFYEQYF
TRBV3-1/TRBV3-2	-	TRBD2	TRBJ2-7	TGTGCCAGCAGCCCGGGAGGGTCGGTGTACGAGCAGTACTTC	CASSPGGSVYEQYF
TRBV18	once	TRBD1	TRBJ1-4	TGTGCCAGCTCACCCGGACAGGGGGCAGTAACTAATGAAAAACTGTTTTTT	CASSPGQGAVTNEKLFF
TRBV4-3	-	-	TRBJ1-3	TGCGCCAGCAGCCAAGATCCCCCGACAGGCTCTGGAAACACCATATATTTT	CASSQDPPTGSGNTIYF
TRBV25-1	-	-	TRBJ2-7	TGTGCCAGCAGTGGGGAGGACGAGGACGAGCAGTACTTC	CASSGEDEDEQYF
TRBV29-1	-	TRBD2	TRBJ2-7	TGCAGCGTGATGGAGCGGGACTCCTACGAGCAGTACTTC	CSVMERDSYEQYF
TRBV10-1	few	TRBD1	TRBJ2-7	TGCGCCAGCAGTCCACGATTGGGGACAGGGTACGAGCAGTACTTC	CASSPRLGTGYEQYF